This record looks at one T cell receptor (beta chain) sequence and its context. Its antigen remains unknown. The CDR3 sequence is 13 residues long. Trimming pared 7 bases from V and 2 bases from J, leaving 8 bases between. The V gene's germline CDR1 is LNHDA and CDR2 SQIVND (reference sequence). This entry comes from a study of OX40 agonist ivuxolimab in advanced cancers. Study information: Partial responses, seen in three patients, involved one hepatocellular carcinoma and two cutaneous melanomas.

Sequenced by immunoSEQ multiplex PCR; TCRdb stores in-frame clones only, minus some. The sample consists of 80,000 or so clones, approximately 86% of them appearing once. Study-wide results and caveats: Low levels of normalized T-cell clonal expansion also appeared in some nonresponders.

This TCR was sampled from an adult with an advanced solid tumor such as melanoma, head and neck, liver or kidney cancer. Sequenced material: CD4+ or CD8+ T cells sorted from blood, taken in a trial of the OX40 agonist ivuxolimab. The chain joins TRBV19 to TRBJ2-2; D remains unclear. The CDR3 is CASTTLNTGELFF. The CDR3 nucleotides are TGTGCCAGTACCACCCTTAACACCGGGGAGCTGTTTTTT.